These 17 T cell receptor beta chains came from one sample sequenced in a study of T cell changes during pregnancy in multiple sclerosis. Profiled with immunoSEQ multiplex PCR; TCRdb holds only in-frame clones, not every one. The sample yields about 120,000 clones, approximately 93% seen once. Specimen: peripheral blood, collected before pregnancy. These receptors all come from a female donor with multiple sclerosis, enrolled in a pregnancy study.

This chain links TRBV10-3 with TRBJ2-1; 12 bases are a match to TRBD1. V gave up 9 bases and J gave up 9 bases; unmatched junction bases: 9. The length of the CDR3 is 14 residues. The germline CDR1 and CDR2 sequences are ENHRY and SYGVKD. The CDR3 DNA sequence: TGTGCCATGGAGAGGGACAGGGGGCGAGGTGAGCAGTTCTTC. As protein: CAMERDRGRGEQFF.

The CDR3 nucleotides read TGTGCCACCAGCAGAGATAGTGGGACAGGGGTCGGGGAGACCCAGTACTTC. It specifies CATSRDSGTGVGETQYF. The V gene is TRBV15, the J gene TRBJ2-5; 10 bases line up with TRBD1. CDR1 and CDR2 (germline): LNHNV, YYDKDF (reference sequence). Trimming took 0 bases from V and 5 from J; bases not matched to a gene: 9. The CDR3 spans 17 residues.

This rearrangement joins TRBV30 to TRBJ2-7; 10 nucleotides match TRBD1. Germline V gene data show CDR1 as GTSNPN and CDR2 as SVGIG (reference sequence). V trimming: 6 bases; J trimming: 3 bases; junction bases outside the gene matches: 8. There are 14 residues in the CDR3. The CDR3 DNA is TGTGCCTGCGGACGGACAGGGGGATTCTACGAGCAGTACTTC. It specifies CACGRTGGFYEQYF.

This rearrangement joins TRBV21-1 to TRBJ1-3; TRBD1, as called in the table, went unchecked against the DNA. TRBV21-1 represents a pseudogene. The CDR3 is made up of 17 amino acids. In nucleotides, the CDR3 is TGTGCCAGCAGCAAAATCCAGGGCAAGGGTTTGGGGAACACCATATATTTT. Translation: CASSKIQGKGLGNTIYF.

This chain uses TRBV4-2 with TRBJ1-5, with 7 bases that match TRBD1. Germline loops: CDR1 LGHNA, CDR2 YNFKEQ. With 0 bases clipped from V and 5 bases from J, the junction kept 13 bases outside the gene matches. The CDR3 sequence is 18 residues long. The CDR3 is CASSQDRGDRPRDQPQHF. The DNA of the CDR3 is TGTGCCAGCAGCCAAGACAGGGGGGACCGGCCTCGAGATCAGCCCCAGCATTTT.

The V and J genes are TRBV13 and TRBJ2-3; 7 positions match TRBD2. Trimming cost V 5 bases and J 5 bases; bases outside gene matches: 10. The CDR3 extends over 15 amino acids. Looked up from germline, CDR1 is PRHDT and CDR2 is FYEKMQ (reference sequence). For the CDR3, the DNA is TGTGCCAGCAGCCTCCGGACTAGGGGTGGAGATACGCAGTATTTT. Its translation is CASSLRTRGGDTQYF.

The rearrangement links TRBV5-4 to TRBJ1-2; D is possibly TRBD1 (6 bases). The ends were cut back, 3 bases at V and 4 bases at J, with 16 bases in the middle. The germline CDR1 and CDR2 sequences are SGHNT and YYREEE (reference sequence). This CDR3 spans 15 amino acids. The CDR3 DNA reads TGTGCCAGCAGCTCCACCCCCGACAGGTTCTATGGCTACACCTTC. Its protein product is CASSSTPDRFYGYTF.

The chain is built from TRBV7-5 and TRBJ2-3; the listed D gene, TRBD2, was not tested against the DNA. TRBV7-5 constitutes a pseudogene. The CDR3 consists of 17 residues. In nucleotides, the CDR3 is TGTGTCAGAAGCTTAGGGGAGCGGGGGCCTAGCACAGATACGCAGTATTTT. Translated, it gives CVRSLGERGPSTDTQYF.

The chain employs TRBV11-2 and TRBJ1-2, with D perhaps matching TRBD1 (6 bases). Germline CDR1 SGHAT, CDR2 FQNNGV. The length of the CDR3 is 13 residues. V was trimmed by 4 bases and J by 7 bases, leaving 13 bases between them. CDR3 residues: CASSSAGGPGYTF. CDR3 bases: TGTGCCAGCAGCTCCGCTGGGGGCCCTGGCTACACCTTC.

J is TRBJ2-5 and V is TRBV11-2, with TRBD2 as a possible D gene (6 bases). CDR1 and CDR2 (germline): SGHAT, FQNNGV. This CDR3 has 15 amino acids. The germline V and J ends were trimmed by 3 bases and 7 bases, with 18 bases remaining between them. CDR3 protein: CASSFGTLGVGTQYF. CDR3 DNA: TGTGCCAGCAGCTTTGGGACTTTGGGGGTGGGGACCCAGTACTTC.

The CDR3 loop is CAISTDRNTEAFF. Written as DNA, the CDR3 is TGTGCCATCAGTACGGACAGAAACACTGAAGCTTTCTTT. The chain links TRBV10-3 to TRBJ1-1; D is perhaps TRBD1 (6 bases). This CDR3 region has 13 residues. Germline V gene data show CDR1 as ENHRY and CDR2 as SYGVKD. Trimming shortened V by 5 bases and J by 2 bases, and 9 bases separated the two germline ends.

The chain links TRBV28 to TRBJ1-1; tentatively, D is TRBD1 (5 bases). Trimming left V 4 bases short and J 2 bases short, with 14 bases between. The germline V gene encodes CDR1 MDHEN and CDR2 SYDVKM. The CDR3 length is 15 residues. DNA of the CDR3: TGTGCCAGCAGTTCCGGGGGGGAGCTCAACACTGAAGCTTTCTTT. Protein sequence: CASSSGGELNTEAFF.

The chain uses TRBV21-1 and TRBJ1-1; TRBD1 is taken as the D call from the table, unchecked against the DNA. TRBV21-1 is noted as a pseudogene. CDR3 size: 14 residues. The CDR3 sequence: CASSTHRRGTEAFF. The CDR3 DNA reads as TGTGCCAGCAGCACTCACAGAAGGGGGACTGAAGCTTTCTTT.

The V and J genes are TRBV28 and TRBJ2-2; 7 bases align to TRBD2. Per germline, CDR1 MDHEN and CDR2 SYDVKM. The V and J ends lost 3 bases and 4 bases, in that order; junction bases with no gene match: 11. The CDR3 has 17 residues. The CDR3 region is CASSFPLATPSTGELFF. For the CDR3, the DNA is TGTGCCAGCAGTTTTCCACTAGCGACCCCGAGCACCGGGGAGCTGTTTTTT.

The chain has TRBV18 and TRBJ2-7; a possible D gene is TRBD2 (7 bases). Germline-derived CDR1 and CDR2 are KGHSH and LQKENI. V lost 9 bases and J 2 bases, leaving 11 bases between the germline ends. The CDR3 is made up of 12 amino acids. CDR3 nucleotides: TGTGCCAGTAAGGGGGGGACCTACGAGCAGTACTTC. Encoded protein: CASKGGTYEQYF.

The chain recombines TRBV7-9 with TRBJ1-2; 10 bases line up with TRBD1. The CDR3 is 14 amino acids. The V gene end was trimmed by 3 bases and the J gene end by 7 bases; junction bases not matched to a gene: 5. Germline V CDR1 and CDR2: SEHNR, FQNEAQ (reference sequence). The CDR3 DNA follows: TGTGCCAGCAGCTTCGGGGACAGGGGCTCTGGCTACACCTTC. Translation: CASSFGDRGSGYTF.

The J gene is TRBJ2-2, the V gene TRBV19; 8 bases match TRBD1. V gave up 6 bases and J gave up 5 bases; unmatched junction bases: 8. This CDR3 has 15 amino acids. CDR1 LNHDA and CDR2 SQIVND come from the germline V gene (reference sequence). In DNA, the CDR3 is TGTGCCAGTAGACAGGACAGGGAATGGACCGGGGAGCTGTTTTTT. Translating gives CASRQDREWTGELFF.